Listed below are T cell receptor beta chains from one sample, sequenced in a study of blood T cell repertoires in COVID-19. TCRdb keeps only in-frame clones here, not all; method: immunoSEQ multiplex PCR. The data show about 180,000 clones, 85% to 90% seen once. The sample was PBMCs or T cells enriched from blood (not recorded which). The receptor source for this set is a man in his forties who had recovered from COVID-19. The CDR3 runs from the conserved cysteine through the conserved F or W. The order of the fields is V gene, clone size, J gene, CDR3 length, CDR3 protein. Only some rows state a clone size, as once, few, many or a class for expanded clones.

>TRBV27|once|TRBJ1-2|15
CASPRSGEPYHGYTF
>TRBV5-1|.|TRBJ1-3|15
CASSSDSPSGNTIYF
>TRBV29-1|.|TRBJ2-7|13
CSVGTGFAYEQYF
>TRBV6-4|few|TRBJ2-2|15
CASSPSGMDTGELFF
>TRBV7-9|.|TRBJ1-3|19
CASSLASARTPNSGNTIYF
>TRBV6-6|.|TRBJ2-3|16
CASRRDRRRGTDTQYF
>TRBV10-3|.|TRBJ1-3|14
CAIRDRGRENTIYF
>TRBV10-2|.|TRBJ1-4|14
CASKQGPTNEKLFF
>TRBV12-5|.|TRBJ1-5|14
CASGAGGSNQPQHF
>TRBV3-1/TRBV3-2|.|TRBJ1-1|14
CASTSQGAGTEAFF
>TRBV5-1|.|TRBJ2-1|15
CASSPLRGINNEQFF
>TRBV14|.|TRBJ1-1|14
CASSLTGGNTEAFF
>TRBV19|.|TRBJ2-1|15
CASKSLAGLYNEQFF
>TRBV5-6|.|TRBJ1-5|14
CASSYGQGIQPQHF
>TRBV29-1|.|TRBJ1-2|14
CSAYGTGGADGYTF
>TRBV30|few|TRBJ1-6|15
CAWSGRMRYNSPLHF
>TRBV3-1/TRBV3-2|.|TRBJ1-2|15
CASSPGALDKSGYTF
>TRBV28|.|TRBJ2-7|12
CASSRSGYEQYF
>TRBV29-1|once|TRBJ2-1|15
CSVEGQGAVYNEQFF
>TRBV6-5|.|TRBJ1-1|15
CASSFSGQRNTEAFF
>TRBV30|.|TRBJ1-1|11
CACRHFAEAFF
>TRBV6-4|.|TRBJ2-3|15
CASSKLAGGLDTQYF
>TRBV10-3|.|TRBJ1-1|17
CAISPGQGGWLYTEAFF
>TRBV5-5|.|TRBJ2-2|17
CASSLLGWTRNTGELFF
>TRBV28|.|TRBJ2-1|14
CASSPGQQLNEQFF
>TRBV6-2/TRBV6-3|.|TRBJ2-5|13
CASSQDSGETQYF
>TRBV24-1|.|TRBJ2-7|15
CATSDPGQGFTEQYF
>TRBV7-9|.|TRBJ1-5|14
CASSLTGGNQPQHF
>TRBV4-1|.|TRBJ1-4|16
CASSQTPGEVNEKLFF
>TRBV18|.|TRBJ2-3|12
CASSPVIDTQYF
>TRBV2|few|TRBJ1-2|12
CASTQEPYGYTF
>TRBV19|.|TRBJ1-2|16
CASSIDVRRDVYGYTF
>TRBV7-2|.|TRBJ2-1|19
CASSLTARRTGGRLNEQFF
>TRBV4-2|once|TRBJ2-3|18
CASSPTETSGGAIDTQYF
>TRBV5-1|.|TRBJ2-4|15
CASSPSGMGKNIQYF
>TRBV6-2/TRBV6-3|.|TRBJ1-5|12
CASTPGGQPQHF
>TRBV25-1|.|TRBJ2-5|15
CASSEWGSSQETQYF
>TRBV11-2|once|TRBJ2-2|12
CASSPEPGELFF
>TRBV28|.|TRBJ2-7|15
CASSLLQGSSYEQYF
>TRBV27|.|TRBJ1-5|16
CASSLSPQGPNQPQHF
>TRBV6-1|.|TRBJ1-1|15
CASSEAGTPKLGAFF
>TRBV24-1|.|TRBJ2-7|14
CATSDPGQGNEQYF
>TRBV11-2|.|TRBJ1-2|14
CASSLDRGVRGYTF
>TRBV21-1|.|TRBJ1-2|14
CASSPTGLVYGYTF
>TRBV6-5|.|TRBJ1-5|14
CASSYSRTGRAQHF
>TRBV11-3|once|TRBJ2-7|12
CASSLGQYEQYF
>TRBV25-1|.|TRBJ1-1|11
CASSPITEAFF
>TRBV5-1|.|TRBJ1-2|13
CASTQTGGRGYTF
>TRBV30|.|TRBJ1-5|15
CAWSSETGGNQPQHF
>TRBV10-3|.|TRBJ1-1|15
CAISIAPDRNTEAFF
>TRBV9|.|TRBJ1-1|14
CASSPWDRSTEAFF
>TRBV7-2|.|TRBJ1-2|13
CASSSGTGGTYTF
>TRBV11-3|.|TRBJ1-2|15
CASSLDPSQVGGYTF
>TRBV7-6|.|TRBJ2-5|13
CASSSSKVETQYF
>TRBV19|.|TRBJ2-1|13
CASSPGGFNEQFF